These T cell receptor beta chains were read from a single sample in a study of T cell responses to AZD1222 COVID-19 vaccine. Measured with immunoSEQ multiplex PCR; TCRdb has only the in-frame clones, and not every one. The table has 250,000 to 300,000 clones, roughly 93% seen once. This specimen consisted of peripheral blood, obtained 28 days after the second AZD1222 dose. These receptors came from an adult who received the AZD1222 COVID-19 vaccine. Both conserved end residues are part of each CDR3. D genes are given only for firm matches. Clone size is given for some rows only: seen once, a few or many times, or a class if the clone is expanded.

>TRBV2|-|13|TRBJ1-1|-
CASRDRANTEAFF
TGTGCCAGCAGGGACCGGGCGAACACTGAAGCTTTCTTT
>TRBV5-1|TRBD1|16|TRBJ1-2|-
CASSSNPLGTDYGYTF
TGCGCCAGCAGCTCGAATCCCCTCGGGACAGACTATGGCTACACCTTC
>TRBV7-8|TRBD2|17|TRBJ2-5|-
CASSPGSGGPRKETQYF
TGTGCCAGCAGCCCGGGGAGCGGGGGGCCCCGGAAAGAGACCCAGTACTTC
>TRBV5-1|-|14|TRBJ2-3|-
CASSPGSMTDTQYF
TGCGCCAGCAGCCCGGGTAGTATGACAGATACGCAGTATTTT
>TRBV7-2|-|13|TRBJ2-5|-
CASSLAGVGTQYF
TGTGCCAGCAGCTTAGCGGGAGTGGGGACCCAGTACTTC
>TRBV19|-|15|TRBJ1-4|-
CASSIRLGGIEKLFF
TGTGCCAGTAGTATAAGGCTGGGGGGGATTGAAAAACTGTTTTTT
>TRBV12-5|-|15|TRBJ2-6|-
CASGLGIPGANVLTF
TGTGCTAGTGGTTTGGGAATCCCTGGGGCCAACGTCCTGACTTTC
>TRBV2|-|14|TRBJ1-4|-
CASRKDVGHEKLFF
TGTGCCAGCAGGAAGGACGTTGGGCATGAAAAACTGTTTTTT
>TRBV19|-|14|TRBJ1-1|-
CASSSLRGDTEAFF
TGTGCCAGTAGTTCCCTAAGGGGAGACACTGAAGCTTTCTTT
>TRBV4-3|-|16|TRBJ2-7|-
CASSQETGNNLYEQYF
TGCGCCAGCAGCCAAGAAACGGGCAACAATCTCTACGAGCAGTACTTC
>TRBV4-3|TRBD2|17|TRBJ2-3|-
CASSQDGYGGRGDTQYF
TGCGCCAGCAGCCAAGATGGGTATGGCGGGAGAGGAGATACGCAGTATTTT
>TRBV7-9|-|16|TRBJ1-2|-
CASSLLAGIPNYGYTF
TGTGCCAGCAGCTTATTGGCGGGGATCCCCAACTATGGCTACACCTTC
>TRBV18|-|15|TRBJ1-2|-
CASSPTTTGNYGYTF
TGTGCCAGCTCACCTACCACCACAGGGAATTATGGCTACACCTTC
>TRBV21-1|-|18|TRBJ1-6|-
CASSPFYGGAKDGSPLHF
TGTGCCAGCAGCCCCTTTTATGGGGGGGCCAAAGATGGTTCACCCCTCCACTTT
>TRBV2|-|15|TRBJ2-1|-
CASSPPWSSYNEQFF
TGTGCCAGCAGCCCCCCGTGGAGCTCCTACAATGAGCAGTTCTTC
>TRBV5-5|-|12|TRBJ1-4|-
CASSFAGEKLFF
TGTGCCAGCAGCTTCGCAGGGGAAAAACTGTTTTTT
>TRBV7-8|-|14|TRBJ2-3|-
CASSFSESTDTQYF
TGTGCCAGCAGCTTTAGCGAGAGCACAGATACGCAGTATTTT
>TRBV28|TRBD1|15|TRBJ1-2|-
CASRKQGSGNYGYTF
TGTGCCAGCAGGAAACAGGGGAGCGGTAACTATGGCTACACCTTC
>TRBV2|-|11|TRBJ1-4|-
CATWDVEKLFF
TGTGCCACGTGGGACGTTGAGAAACTGTTTTTT
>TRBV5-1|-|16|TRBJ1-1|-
CASSFRPGPSNTEAFF
TGCGCCAGCAGCTTCCGGCCAGGGCCCTCGAACACTGAAGCTTTCTTT
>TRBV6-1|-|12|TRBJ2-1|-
CASSEQGYEQFF
TGTGCCAGCAGTGAACAGGGCTATGAGCAGTTCTTC
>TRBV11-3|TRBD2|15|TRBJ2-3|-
CASSLQAGGTDTQYF
TGTGCCAGCAGCTTACAAGCGGGAGGAACAGATACGCAGTATTTT
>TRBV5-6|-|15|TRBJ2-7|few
CASSRYGLATYEQYF
TGTGCCAGCAGCCGCTACGGGTTAGCGACCTACGAGCAGTACTTC
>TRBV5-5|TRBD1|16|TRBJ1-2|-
CASSLGQGKGIYGYTF
TGTGCCAGCAGCTTAGGACAGGGGAAGGGGATCTATGGCTACACCTTC
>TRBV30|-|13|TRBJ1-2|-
CAEGQPRPYGYTF
TGTGCCGAGGGACAACCTAGGCCTTATGGCTACACCTTC
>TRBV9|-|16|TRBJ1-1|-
CASSVRAGDMNTEAFF
TGTGCCAGCAGCGTACGCGCAGGAGATATGAACACTGAAGCTTTCTTT
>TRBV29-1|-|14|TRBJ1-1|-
CSVGSDRRGTEAFF
TGCAGCGTTGGGTCCGACAGGAGGGGAACTGAAGCTTTCTTT